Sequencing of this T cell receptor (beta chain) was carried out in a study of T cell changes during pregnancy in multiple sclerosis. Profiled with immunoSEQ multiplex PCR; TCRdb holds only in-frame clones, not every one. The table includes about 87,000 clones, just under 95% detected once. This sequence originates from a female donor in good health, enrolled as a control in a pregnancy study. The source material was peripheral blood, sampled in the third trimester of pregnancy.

The CDR3 DNA sequence: TGCGCCAGCAGCCAAGATCGTGCAGGGGCCGGTCAGCCCCAGCATTTT. This translates into CASSQDRAGAGQPQHF. The chain joins TRBV4-1 to TRBJ1-5; maybe TRBD1 (6 bases). V lost 0 bases to trimming and J lost 6 bases, with 15 bases between them. Germline CDR1 MGHRA, CDR2 YSYEKL. This CDR3 is built from 16 residues.